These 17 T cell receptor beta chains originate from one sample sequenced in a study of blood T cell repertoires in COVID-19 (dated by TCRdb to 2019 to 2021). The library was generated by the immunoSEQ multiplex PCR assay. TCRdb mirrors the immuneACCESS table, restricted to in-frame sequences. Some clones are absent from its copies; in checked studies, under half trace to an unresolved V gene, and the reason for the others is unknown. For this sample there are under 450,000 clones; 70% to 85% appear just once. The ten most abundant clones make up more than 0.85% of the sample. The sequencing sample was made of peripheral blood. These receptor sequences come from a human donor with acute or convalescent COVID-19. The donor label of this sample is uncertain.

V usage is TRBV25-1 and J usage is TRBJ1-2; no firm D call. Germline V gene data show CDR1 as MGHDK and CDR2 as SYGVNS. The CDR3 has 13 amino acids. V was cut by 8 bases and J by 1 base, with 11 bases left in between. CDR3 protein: CASGRQFNYGYTF. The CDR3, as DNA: TGTGCCAGCGGCCGACAATTTAACTATGGCTACACCTTC.

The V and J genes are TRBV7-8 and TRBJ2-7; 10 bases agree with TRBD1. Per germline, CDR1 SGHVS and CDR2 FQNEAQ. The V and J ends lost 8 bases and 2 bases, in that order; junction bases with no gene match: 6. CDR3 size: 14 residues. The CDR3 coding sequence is TGTGCCAGCCAGAGGACAGGGGGAACCTACGAGCAGTACTTC. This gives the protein CASQRTGGTYEQYF. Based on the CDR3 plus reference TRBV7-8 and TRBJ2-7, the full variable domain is GAGVSQSPRYKVAKRGQDVALRCDPISGHVSLFWYQQALGQGPEFLTYFQNEAQLDKSGLPSDRFFAERPEGSVSTLKIQRTQQEDSAVYLCASQRTGGTYEQYFGPGTRLTVT.

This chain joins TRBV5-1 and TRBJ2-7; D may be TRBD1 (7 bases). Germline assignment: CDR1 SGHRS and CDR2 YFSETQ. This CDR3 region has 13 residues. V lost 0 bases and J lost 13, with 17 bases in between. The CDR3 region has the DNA TGCGCCAGCAGCTTGGACCAGGGGGAGGAATTTTACTTC. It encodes CASSLDQGEEFYF.

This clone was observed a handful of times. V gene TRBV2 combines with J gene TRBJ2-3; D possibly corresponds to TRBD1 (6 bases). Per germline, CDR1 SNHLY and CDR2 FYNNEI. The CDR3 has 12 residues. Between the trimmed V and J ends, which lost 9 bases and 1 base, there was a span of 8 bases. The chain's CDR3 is CASRTGTDTQYF. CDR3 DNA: TGTGCCAGTCGGACAGGCACAGATACGCAGTATTTT.

CDR3 amino acids: CASSQRGTGAGGYTF. The CDR3, as DNA: TGTGCCAGCAGCCAACGGGGGACAGGGGCGGGCGGCTACACCTTC. The chain has TRBV3-1 (or the pseudogene TRBV3-2) and TRBJ1-2; 10 nucleotides line up with TRBD1. V lost 2 bases and J lost 8; bases outside the gene matches: 8. The germline CDR1 and CDR2 sequences are LGHDT and YNNKEL (reference sequence). The CDR3 totals 15 residues.

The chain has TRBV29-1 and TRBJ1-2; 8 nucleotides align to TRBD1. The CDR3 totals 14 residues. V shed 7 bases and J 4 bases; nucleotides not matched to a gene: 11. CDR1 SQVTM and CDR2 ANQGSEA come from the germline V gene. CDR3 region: CSANPGQDPYGYTF. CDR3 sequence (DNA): TGCAGCGCAAACCCGGGACAGGACCCCTATGGCTACACCTTC.

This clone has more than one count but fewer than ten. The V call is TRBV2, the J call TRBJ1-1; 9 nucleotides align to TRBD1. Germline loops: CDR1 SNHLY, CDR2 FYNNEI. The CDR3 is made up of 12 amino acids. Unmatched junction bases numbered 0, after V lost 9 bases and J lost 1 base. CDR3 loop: CARDRGNTEAFF. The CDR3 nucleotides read TGTGCCAGGGACAGGGGGAACACTGAAGCTTTCTTT.

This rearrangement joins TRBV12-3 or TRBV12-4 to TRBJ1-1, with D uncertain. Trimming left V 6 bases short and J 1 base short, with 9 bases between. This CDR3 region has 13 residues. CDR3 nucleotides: TGTGCCAGCAGCTCGCAGGAGAACACTGAAGCTTTCTTT. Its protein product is CASSSQENTEAFF.

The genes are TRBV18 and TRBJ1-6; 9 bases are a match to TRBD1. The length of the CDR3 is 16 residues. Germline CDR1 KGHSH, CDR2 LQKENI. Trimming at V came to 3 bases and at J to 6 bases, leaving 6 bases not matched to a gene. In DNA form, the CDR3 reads TGTGCCAGCTCACCGTCCTGGGGACAGGGTAATTCACCCCTCCACTTT. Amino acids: CASSPSWGQGNSPLHF.

CDR3 nucleotides: TGCGCCAGCAGTGCGGGTGGAGTGGGGACTGGCGCAGCTTTCTTT. Amino acid sequence: CASSAGGVGTGAAFF. The chain couples TRBV10-1 to TRBJ1-1; tentatively, D is TRBD1 (5 bases). Germline CDR1 WNHNN, CDR2 SYGVQD (reference sequence). V was clipped by 4 bases and J by 10 bases, with 22 bases between them. This CDR3 spans 15 amino acids.

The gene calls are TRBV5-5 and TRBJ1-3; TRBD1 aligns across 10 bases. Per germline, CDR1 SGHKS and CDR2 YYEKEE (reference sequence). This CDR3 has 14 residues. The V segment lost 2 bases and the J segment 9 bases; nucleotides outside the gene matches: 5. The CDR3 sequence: CASSLGTGETTIYF. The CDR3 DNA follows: TGTGCCAGCAGCTTAGGGACAGGGGAGACCACCATATATTTT.

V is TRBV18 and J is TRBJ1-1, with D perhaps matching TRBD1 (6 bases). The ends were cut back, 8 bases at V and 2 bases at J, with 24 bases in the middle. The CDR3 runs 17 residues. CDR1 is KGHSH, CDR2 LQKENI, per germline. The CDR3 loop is CASHGGGSSSFNTEAFF. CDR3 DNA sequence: TGTGCCAGCCATGGGGGGGGCTCCTCCAGTTTTAACACTGAAGCTTTCTTT.

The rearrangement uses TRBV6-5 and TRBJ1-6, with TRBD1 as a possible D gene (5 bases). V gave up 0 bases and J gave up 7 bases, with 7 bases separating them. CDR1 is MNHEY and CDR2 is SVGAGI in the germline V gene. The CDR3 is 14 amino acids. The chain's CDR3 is CASSYSRQNSPLHF. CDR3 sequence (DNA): TGTGCCAGCAGTTACTCGAGACAGAATTCACCCCTCCACTTT.

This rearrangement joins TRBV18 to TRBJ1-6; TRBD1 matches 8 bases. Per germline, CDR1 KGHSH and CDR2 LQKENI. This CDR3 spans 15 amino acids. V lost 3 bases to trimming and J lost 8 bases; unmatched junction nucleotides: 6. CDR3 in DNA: TGTGCCAGCTCACCGCAGGGGGCGAAGTATTCACCCCTCCACTTT. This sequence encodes CASSPQGAKYSPLHF.

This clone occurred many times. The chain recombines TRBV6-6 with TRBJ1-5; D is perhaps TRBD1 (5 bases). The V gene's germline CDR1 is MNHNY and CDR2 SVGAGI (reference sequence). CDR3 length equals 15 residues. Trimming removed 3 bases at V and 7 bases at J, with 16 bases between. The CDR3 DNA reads TGTGCCAGCAGTTATGGAGGGCAGGGCCGGCAGCCCCAGCATTTT. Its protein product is CASSYGGQGRQPQHF.

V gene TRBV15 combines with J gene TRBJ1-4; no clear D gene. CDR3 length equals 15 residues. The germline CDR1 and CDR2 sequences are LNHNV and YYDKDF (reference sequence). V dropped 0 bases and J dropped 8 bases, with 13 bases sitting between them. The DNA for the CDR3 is TGTGCCACCAGCAGAGATCGTGGCAAAACAGAAAAACTGTTTTTT. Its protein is CATSRDRGKTEKLFF.

CDR3 nucleotide sequence: TGTGCCAGCAGCTTCGGACATACCAAAAACATTCAGTACTTC. It specifies CASSFGHTKNIQYF. The gene calls are TRBV5-4 and TRBJ2-4, with D possibly being TRBD1 (5 bases). This CDR3 is built from 14 residues. The V and J ends lost 2 bases and 2 bases respectively, with 8 bases between them. Germline-derived CDR1 and CDR2 are SGHNT and YYREEE (reference sequence).